This TCR beta chain was captured by sequencing in a study of blood T cells in healthy people across ages. Regarding the study as a whole: A roughly linear age-dependent decrease characterized TCR beta diversity per million T cells.

Comment on this clonotype: Its target is not known.

V was trimmed by 2 bases and J by 11 bases, leaving 21 bases between them. This CDR3 has 15 amino acids. Looked up from germline, CDR1 is MDHEN and CDR2 is SYDVKM. Through a sample-barcoded 5' primer and a J-beta primer mix, a second PCR was run for roughly 6 to 12 cycles. TCRdb redid the calling of the 5' RACE reads with MiXCR, one entry per CDR3 protein. The sample includes over a million distinct CDR3 sequences, about 23% seen only once; the top ten take 0.65% to 0.75%. These sequences were also reported in another study, on T cells of mothers and their children. Per that paper: The TCR beta CDR3 read count exceeded 8.5 million for each mother and was about 2.7 million for each child.

The sequenced sample consisted of blood. The V gene is TRBV28, the J gene TRBJ2-5; D uncertain. This receptor was taken from a girl under 10 years old in good health. CDR3 protein: CASSLRAPPGEEQYF. In DNA, the CDR3 is TGTGCCAGCAGTTTACGGGCCCCACCTGGGGAAGAGCAGTACTTC.